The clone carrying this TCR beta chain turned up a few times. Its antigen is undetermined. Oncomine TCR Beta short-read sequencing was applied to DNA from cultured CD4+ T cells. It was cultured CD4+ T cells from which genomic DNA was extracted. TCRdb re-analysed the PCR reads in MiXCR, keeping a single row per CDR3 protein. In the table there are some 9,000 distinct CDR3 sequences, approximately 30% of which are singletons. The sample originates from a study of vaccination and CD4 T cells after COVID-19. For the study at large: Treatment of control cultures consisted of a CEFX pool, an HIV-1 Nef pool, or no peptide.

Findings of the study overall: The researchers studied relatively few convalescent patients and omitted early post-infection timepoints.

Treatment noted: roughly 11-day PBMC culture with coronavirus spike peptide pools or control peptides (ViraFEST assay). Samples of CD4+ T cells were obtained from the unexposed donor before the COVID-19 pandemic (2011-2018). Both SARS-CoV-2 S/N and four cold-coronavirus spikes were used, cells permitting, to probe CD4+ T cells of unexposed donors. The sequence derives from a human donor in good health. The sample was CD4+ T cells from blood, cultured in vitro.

Here the CDR3 DNA reads TGTGCCAGCAGTTTTAGGGACTATGGCTACACCTTC. Protein sequence: CASSFRDYGYTF. This sequence joins TRBV28 and TRBJ1-2; no firm D call. Germline V lookup: CDR1 MDHEN, CDR2 SYDVKM. V was cut by 3 bases and J by 3 bases, with 5 bases left in between. The CDR3 runs to 12 residues.